This T cell receptor beta chain was profiled in a study of siplizumab effects on memory and regulatory T cells. Study-wide results and caveats: It was never confirmed that proliferating Tregs from siplizumab cultures were suppressive. Apparently key alloresponse contributors, naive T cells also seemed more diverse than memory cells.

A note on this clone: Its matching antigen is unknown.

In each sample, roughly 10^5 TCR templates were assayed. Some clones are missing from TCRdb's copy, which holds only in-frame ones; the method was immunoSEQ multiplex PCR. The sample yields some 100,000 clones, approximately 94% seen once. Looked up from germline, CDR1 is LGHNT and CDR2 is FRNRAP. Trimming took off 3 bases at V and 2 bases at J, with 8 bases between the two ends. This CDR3 is built from 13 residues. V is TRBV12-5 and J is TRBJ2-7; D gene unclear. The sequence derives from a human donor in good health. Sequences were obtained from CD8+ T cells sorted from blood. The CDR3 DNA reads as TGTGCTAGTGGTTTACAAGAACCCTACGAGCAGTACTTC. Translating it yields CASGLQEPYEQYF. The whole variable domain, filled in from reference TRBV12-5 and TRBJ2-7, reads DARVTQTPRHKVTEMGQEVTMRCQPILGHNTVFWYRQTMMQGLELLAYFRNRAPLDDSGMPKDRFSAEMPDATLATLKIQPSEPRDSAVYFCASGLQEPYEQYFGPGTRLTVT.